Shown below are 8 T cell receptor beta chains from a single sample sequenced in a study of blood T cells in healthy people across ages (dated by TCRdb to between 2014 and 2017). Library creation used 5' RACE. These reads were obtained on an Illumina HiSeq 2500. The second PCR ran for roughly 7 to 12 cycles and used a J-beta primer mix along with a sample-barcoded 5' primer. TCRdb passed the public sequencing reads through fastp at Q25 and MiXCR, retaining productive beta sequences. Under each unique CDR3 protein, matching rows form one entry showing the most common genes and DNA. Within this sample are hundreds of thousands of distinct CDR3 sequences, with around 49% of them counted one time only. The ten largest clonotypes hold under 35% of the sample. Material for sequencing was blood. The source of these receptors is an older woman in good health.

This sequence joins TRBV6-5 and TRBJ2-7; D remains unclear. Germline lookup yields CDR1 MNHEY and CDR2 SVGAGI. V lost 5 bases and J lost 0, with 14 bases in between. The CDR3 length is 15 residues. Here the CDR3 reads CASSLDSQSSYEQYF. In DNA form, the CDR3 reads TGTGCCAGCAGTCTCGACTCCCAGAGCTCCTACGAGCAGTACTTC.

DNA for the CDR3: TGCAGCGTTGGAGACCTCGGCACTAGCGGATTAAGTACGCAGTATTTT. Its translation: CSVGDLGTSGLSTQYF. This chain joins TRBV29-1 and TRBJ2-3, with 8 positions matching TRBD2. This CDR3 comprises 16 residues. CDR1 and CDR2 from the germline V gene are SQVTM and ANQGSEA. V gave up 4 bases and J gave up 8 bases; unmatched junction bases: 17.

This rearrangement joins TRBV9 to TRBJ2-5; a weak D match, TRBD2 (5 bases). Trimming cost V 3 bases and J 4 bases, with 16 bases left between them. CDR1 is SGDLS and CDR2 is YYNGEE in the germline V gene. This CDR3 is 15 amino acids long. CDR3 DNA: TGTGCCAGCAGCGCTCGGGTTAGCGAGGGAGAGACCCAGTACTTC. It translates to CASSARVSEGETQYF.

J is TRBJ1-6 and V is TRBV5-1, with unresolved D. The CDR3 consists of 14 residues. Trimming took 1 base from V and 5 from J, leaving 7 bases between them. Germline CDR1 reads SGHRS; CDR2 reads YFSETQ. The CDR3 protein is CASSLIPDNSPLHF. In DNA, the CDR3 is TGCGCCAGCAGCTTGATCCCGGATAATTCACCCCTCCACTTT. The variable domain in full, with the rest retrieved from reference TRBV5-1 and TRBJ1-6, is KAGVTQTPRYLIKTRGQQVTLSCSPISGHRSVSWYQQTPGQGLQFLFEYFSETQRNKGNFPGRFSGRQFSNSRSEMNVSTLELGDSALYLCASSLIPDNSPLHFGNGTRLTVT.

This clonotype was seen many times. The J gene is TRBJ2-1, the V gene TRBV4-3, with a possible D match to TRBD2 (6 bases). Germline CDR1 and CDR2: LGHNA and YSLEER. The CDR3 has 16 amino acids. Deletions cut 2 bases from V and 4 bases from J, with 15 bases between. In nucleotides, the CDR3 is TGCGCCAGCAGCCAACTCGGGGGAGTCGGTTACAATGAGCAGTTCTTC. Translation gives CASSQLGGVGYNEQFF.

This clonotype was found a few times. The chain combines TRBV5-1 with TRBJ2-5; 7 bases match TRBD1. CDR3 length: 16 residues. J gave up 1 base and V 0 bases, and 6 bases lay outside the gene matches. From germline, CDR1 is SGHRS and CDR2 YFSETQ. The CDR3 coding sequence is TGCGCCAGCAGCTTGGCCCGGGACAGCCCCCAAGAGACCCAGTACTTC. Translated: CASSLARDSPQETQYF. Using reference TRBV5-1 and TRBJ2-5 for the parts outside the CDR3, the full variable domain is KAGVTQTPRYLIKTRGQQVTLSCSPISGHRSVSWYQQTPGQGLQFLFEYFSETQRNKGNFPGRFSGRQFSNSRSEMNVSTLELGDSALYLCASSLARDSPQETQYFGPGTRLLVL.

The rearrangement links TRBV20-1 to TRBJ2-1, with 8 bases matching TRBD1. The V and J ends lost 6 bases and 8 bases, in that order; junction bases with no gene match: 12. The CDR3 is 14 residues long. Germline V lookup: CDR1 DFQATT, CDR2 SNEGSKA (reference sequence). The CDR3 coding sequence is TGCAGTGCCATAACAGGGGGTGGGTTTGATGAGCAGTTCTTC. Translation: CSAITGGGFDEQFF.

The V gene is TRBV16, the J gene TRBJ2-7; D not resolved. This CDR3 has 14 residues. Per germline, CDR1 KGHSY and CDR2 FQNENV. The germline V and J ends were trimmed by 0 bases and 10 bases, with 16 bases remaining between them. CDR3 residues: CASSQSGYTSSQYF. Written as DNA, the CDR3 is TGTGCCAGCAGCCAATCGGGTTACACCTCCTCCCAGTACTTC.